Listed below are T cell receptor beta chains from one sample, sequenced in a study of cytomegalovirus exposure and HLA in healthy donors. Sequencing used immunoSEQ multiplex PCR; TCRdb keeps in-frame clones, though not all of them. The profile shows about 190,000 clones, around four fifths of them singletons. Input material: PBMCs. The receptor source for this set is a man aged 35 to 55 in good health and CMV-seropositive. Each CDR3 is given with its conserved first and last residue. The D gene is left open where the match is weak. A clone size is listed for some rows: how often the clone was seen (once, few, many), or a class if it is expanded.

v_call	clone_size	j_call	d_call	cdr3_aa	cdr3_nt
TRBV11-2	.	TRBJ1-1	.	CASSSRGNTEAFF	TGTGCCAGCAGCTCCAGGGGTAACACTGAAGCTTTCTTT
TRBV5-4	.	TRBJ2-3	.	CASRPQTGSTDTQYF	TGTGCCAGCAGGCCTCAGACGGGGAGCACAGATACGCAGTATTTT
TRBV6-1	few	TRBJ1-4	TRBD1	CASGTGGLSNEKLFF	TGTGCCAGCGGGACAGGGGGCTTGTCTAATGAAAAACTGTTTTTT
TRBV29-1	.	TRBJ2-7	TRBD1	CSAGTGEGGEQYF	TGCAGCGCCGGGACAGGGGAGGGAGGCGAGCAGTACTTC
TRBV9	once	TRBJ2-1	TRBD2	CASSVASGSFNEQFF	TGTGCCAGCAGCGTAGCTAGCGGGAGCTTCAATGAGCAGTTCTTC
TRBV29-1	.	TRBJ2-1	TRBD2	CSVSTSADQSSYNEQFF	TGCAGCGTTTCGACTAGCGCCGACCAAAGCTCCTACAATGAGCAGTTCTTC
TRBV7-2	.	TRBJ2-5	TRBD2	CASSLRGRAWETQYF	TGTGCCAGCAGCTTACGCGGGAGGGCGTGGGAGACCCAGTACTTC
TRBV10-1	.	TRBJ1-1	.	CASSDRVGTEAFF	TGCGCCAGCAGTGACAGGGTCGGCACTGAAGCTTTCTTT
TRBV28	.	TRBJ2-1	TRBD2	CASSLWREGPHNEQFF	TGTGCCAGCAGTTTATGGCGGGAGGGCCCCCACAATGAGCAGTTCTTC
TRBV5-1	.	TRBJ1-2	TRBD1	CASSLAYRGDGYTF	TGCGCCAGCAGCTTGGCCTACAGGGGCGATGGCTACACCTTC
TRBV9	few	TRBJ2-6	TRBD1	CASSPGQGAQGANVLTF	TGTGCCAGCAGCCCAGGACAGGGGGCGCAGGGGGCCAACGTCCTGACTTTC
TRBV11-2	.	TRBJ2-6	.	CASSLGGSGANVLTF	TGTGCCAGCAGCTTAGGAGGGTCTGGGGCCAACGTCCTGACTTTC
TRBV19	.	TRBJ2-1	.	CASSSLGAPTYNEQFF	TGTGCCAGTAGTTCTCTCGGAGCGCCCACCTACAATGAGCAGTTCTTC
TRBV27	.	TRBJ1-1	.	CASSLQGMNTEAFF	TGTGCCAGCAGTTTACAGGGGATGAACACTGAAGCTTTCTTT
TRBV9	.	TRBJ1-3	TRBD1	CASSPRQGATGNTIYF	TGTGCCAGCAGCCCCCGTCAGGGGGCAACTGGAAACACCATATATTTT
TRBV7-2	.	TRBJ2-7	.	CASSLVWGDYEQYF	TGTGCCAGCAGCTTAGTTTGGGGGGACTACGAGCAGTACTTC
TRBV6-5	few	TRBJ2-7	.	CASSEGTLFYEQYF	TGTGCCAGCAGTGAAGGGACACTTTTCTACGAGCAGTACTTC
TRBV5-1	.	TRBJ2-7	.	CASRQATYEQYF	TGCGCCAGCAGACAGGCAACCTACGAGCAGTACTTC
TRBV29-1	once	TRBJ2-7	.	CSVLLLRADEQYF	TGCAGCGTCCTCTTATTGAGGGCCGACGAGCAGTACTTC
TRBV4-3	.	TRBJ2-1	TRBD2	CASSQATTSGSGGEQFF	TGCGCCAGCAGCCAAGCGACGACTAGCGGGAGCGGCGGTGAGCAGTTCTTC
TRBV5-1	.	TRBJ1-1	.	CASSLSPGNTEAFF	TGCGCCAGCAGCTTGTCCCCGGGGAACACTGAAGCTTTCTTT
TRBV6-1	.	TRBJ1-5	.	CASSGQLANQPQHF	TGTGCCAGCAGTGGACAGCTTGCCAATCAGCCCCAGCATTTT
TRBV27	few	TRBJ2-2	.	CASSLTGTGELFF	TGTGCCAGCAGTTTAACCGGGACCGGGGAGCTGTTTTTT